This T cell receptor beta chain derives from a study of blood T cell repertoires in COVID-19 (dated by TCRdb to the early 2020s). Regarding the research as a whole: Samples covering the acute and convalescent phases of COVID-19 were provided by collaborators in the United States, Italy and Spain. The material from the prospective study consisted of cDNA or gDNA derived from T cells, B-cell-depleted T cells, or PBMCs. The dataset comprised deeply sampled blood TCRbeta repertoires from subjects exposed to, actively infected with, or recovered from COVID-19. A freely available public database, intended as a resource for researchers studying the immune response to SARS-CoV-2, is where the repertoires were released. Samples came from the ongoing ImmuneRACE study (first 160 participants) plus 1,254 subjects from 6 global collaborators. Sample metadata almost always included a de-identified subject ID, COVID-19 status, age in years and sex. Where available, HLA class I and class II types were taken from metadata supplied by the sample provider and were not determined by assay-based typing.

Points the paper makes about the study in general: The quantity of clinical and demographic metadata differed by source and by participant and was supplied without curation.

At one collaborating source in Seattle, patients were enrolled during active infection and were followed longitudinally through the course of disease. Collaborating institutions collected whole blood in K2EDTA tubes following their own protocols. Collaborator samples were shipped for TCRbeta analysis as frozen whole blood, isolated PBMCs, or DNA extracted from either sample type. TCRbeta CDR3 regions were amplified from genomic DNA using the immunoSEQ Assay, a bias-controlled multiplex PCR. As for how the authors treated the data: The number of nucleated cells in each sample was estimated from the amplification of reference gene primers within the assay. To quantify the absolute abundance of each unique TCRbeta CDR3 rearrangement, sequence reads were collapsed and filtered. For each sample, productive Simpson clonality was calculated by taking the square root of Simpson's diversity index across productive rearrangements. TCRdb mirrors the immuneACCESS table, restricted to in-frame sequences. Some clones are absent from its copies; in checked studies, under half trace to an unresolved V gene, and the reason for the others is unknown. Clonal size and the V and J genes are those of that table, whereas D and trimming came from the DNA. The sample table shows 350,000 to 450,000 clones, and approximately 89% are seen once. 2.3% of the sample is in the top ten clones.

To note about this clone: What antigen it recognizes has not been identified. Base qualities are not at hand, and no much larger clone is one base apart.

The specimen sequenced was peripheral blood. The clonotype was recovered from a woman aged 60-70 years with COVID-19, enrolled during active disease.

The DNA is as follows: TGCAGCGTTGATAGGACAGGGGGTTCAATGGGTCAGCCCCAGCATTTT. It encodes CSVDRTGGSMGQPQHF. The chain joins TRBV29-1 to TRBJ1-5; 10 bases in the junction line up with TRBD1. The CDR3, cysteine through phenylalanine, is 16 amino acids long. This entry keeps only the CDR3 DNA: 48 bases, framed from base 1. Taken from the germline V gene, the CDR1 and CDR2 loops are SQVTM and ANQGSEA. From V the trimming removes 3 bases and from J it removes 6 bases, while the gene matches leave 11 bases of the junction unaccounted for.